Here is one T cell receptor beta chain with its context. Authors' methods: ImmunoSEQ output held junction-only sequences without quality scores, so filtering differed. Assay used: immunoSEQ multiplex PCR; TCRdb lists only in-frame clones, some missing. That table supplies the V and J calls and clone size; D and trimming were determined from the DNA. The data hold 190,000 or so clones, with approximately 70% observed a single time. Germline values: CDR1 SNHLY, CDR2 FYNNEI. V lost 7 bases to trimming and J lost 6 bases; unmatched junction nucleotides: 11. This CDR3 has 15 amino acids. This sample is part of a study of shared clonotypes between healthy human individuals. Overall study: Two women and three men aged 18 to 49 made up the donors.

The receptor's source is a man aged 25 to 40 in good health. The sample comprised memory CD4+ T cells sorted from blood. As for subset: CD45RA-negative fraction. The gene calls are TRBV2 and TRBJ2-1, with 8 positions matching TRBD2. The CDR3 sequence: CASTPTRTSRNEQFF. The CDR3 coding sequence is TGTGCCAGCACGCCGACGCGGACTAGCCGCAATGAGCAGTTCTTC.